The sequence of this T cell receptor (beta chain) was determined in a study of PD-L1 blockade in urothelial cancer. General observations from the study: Pretreatment TCR clonality in blood under the median foretold superior survival.

CDR1 GTSNPN and CDR2 SVGIG come from the germline V gene (reference sequence). CDR3 length equals 12 residues. V lost 8 bases and J 9 bases, leaving 17 bases between the germline ends. A remark on this clone: Its matching antigen is unknown.

The table came from immunoSEQ multiplex PCR; TCRdb's copy has only in-frame clones and leaves some out. The data hold approximately 100,000 clones, with around 92% observed a single time. Sample time point: pretreatment peripheral blood. The patients' disease, urothelial carcinoma, was locally advanced or metastatic. Patients yielded 1 to 8 samples each, pretreatment and on-treatment. Sequenced material: PBMCs, taken around atezolizumab (anti-PD-L1) treatment. This receptor was obtained from an elderly woman with urothelial cancer. V gene TRBV30 combines with J gene TRBJ2-1; a weak D match, TRBD2 (5 bases). This CDR3 reads CALLLVAGEQFF. CDR3 sequence (DNA): TGTGCCCTTCTTTTAGTGGCGGGTGAGCAGTTCTTC. The variable domain in full, completed from reference TRBV30 and TRBJ2-1, reads SQTIHQWPATLVQPVGSPLSLECTVEGTSNPNLYWYRQAAGRGLQLLFYSVGIGQISSEVPQNLSASRPQDRQFILSSKKLLLSDSGFYLCALLLVAGEQFFGPGTRLTVL.